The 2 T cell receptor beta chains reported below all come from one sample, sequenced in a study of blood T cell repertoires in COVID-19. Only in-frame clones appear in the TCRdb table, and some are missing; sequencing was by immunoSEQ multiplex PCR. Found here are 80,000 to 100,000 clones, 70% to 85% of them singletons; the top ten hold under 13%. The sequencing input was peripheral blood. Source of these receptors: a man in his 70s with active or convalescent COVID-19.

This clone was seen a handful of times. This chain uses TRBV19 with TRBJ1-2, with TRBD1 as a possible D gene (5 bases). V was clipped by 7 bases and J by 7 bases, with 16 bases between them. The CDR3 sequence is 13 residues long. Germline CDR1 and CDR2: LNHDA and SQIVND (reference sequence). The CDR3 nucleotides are TGTGCCAGTACCTCGGGGGATCAGGTTGGCTACACCTTC. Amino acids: CASTSGDQVGYTF.

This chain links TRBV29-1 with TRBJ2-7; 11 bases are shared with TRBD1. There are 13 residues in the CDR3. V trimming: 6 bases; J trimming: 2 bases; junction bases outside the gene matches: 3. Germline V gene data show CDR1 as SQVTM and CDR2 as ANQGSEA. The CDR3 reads CSVGQGVTYEQYF. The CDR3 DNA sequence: TGCAGCGTGGGACAGGGGGTTACCTACGAGCAGTACTTC.